Following are 27 T cell receptor beta chains from one sample sequenced in a study of OX40 agonist ivuxolimab in advanced cancers. Library preparation employed the immunoSEQ multiplex PCR assay. Here the immuneACCESS table is served through TCRdb, limited to in-frame sequences with V and J called. Missing clones are a known gap in these copies; in checked studies unresolved V genes cover under half, and the rest lacks a known reason. This sample gives roughly 74,000 clones in total; about 94% of them show up just once. The ten most abundant clones make up over 20% of the sample. The material was CD4+ or CD8+ T cells sorted from blood, obtained in a trial of the OX40 agonist ivuxolimab. The source is an adult with an advanced solid tumor such as melanoma, head and neck, liver or kidney cancer.

This chain links TRBV4-3 with TRBJ2-2; 9 nucleotides align to TRBD1. V lost 0 bases to trimming and J lost 6 bases; unmatched junction nucleotides: 2. The CDR3 contains 15 residues. Per the germline V gene, CDR1 is LGHNA and CDR2 is YSLEER. CDR3 in amino acids: CASSQDWTGAGELFF. In DNA form, the CDR3 reads TGCGCCAGCAGCCAAGATTGGACAGGGGCCGGGGAGCTGTTTTTT.

This rearrangement joins TRBV7-3 to TRBJ2-1; D remains ambiguous. The CDR3 loop spans 14 amino acids. The V end was cut by 2 bases, the J end by 5 bases, with 10 bases between. Germline values: CDR1 SGHTA, CDR2 FQGTGA. The CDR3, as DNA: TGTGCCAGCAGCTTACGGGCAGACAACAATGAGCAGTTCTTC. This gives the protein CASSLRADNNEQFF.

The rearrangement links TRBV4-3 to TRBJ2-7; possible D gene TRBD1, 5 bases. CDR1 LGHNA and CDR2 YSLEER come from the germline V gene. CDR3 length: 15 amino acids. V was pared by 0 bases and J by 2 bases, with 11 bases between. DNA of the CDR3: TGCGCCAGCAGCCAAGATGCCGACAGAACCTACGAGCAGTACTTC. Translating gives CASSQDADRTYEQYF.

The V gene is TRBV5-4, the J gene TRBJ2-7; D might be TRBD1 or TRBD2, each matching 5 bases. With 3 bases removed from V and 1 base from J, the gap between germline ends came to 14 bases. The CDR3 consists of 15 residues. Per the germline V gene, CDR1 is SGHNT and CDR2 is YYREEE (reference sequence). The CDR3 loop reads CASSWGPSQSYEQYF. In DNA form, the CDR3 reads TGTGCCAGCAGCTGGGGACCCTCCCAGTCCTACGAGCAGTACTTC.

This clone was recorded once. This rearrangement joins TRBV29-1 to TRBJ2-1; D remains unclear. CDR3 length: 13 residues. Trimming cost V 3 bases and J 5 bases, with 11 bases left between them. Germline V gene sequence: CDR1 SQVTM, CDR2 ANQGSEA. DNA for the CDR3: TGCAGCGTTGAGCGAGGTCTCGACAATGAGCAGTTCTTC. It yields the protein CSVERGLDNEQFF.

The rearrangement uses TRBV27 and TRBJ1-6; D might be TRBD1 (6 bases). Trimming stripped 3 bases from V and 2 bases from J, with 14 bases between. Germline-derived CDR1 and CDR2 are MNHEY and SMNVEV (reference sequence). This CDR3 has 17 residues. CDR3 protein: CASSFVDRDPYNSPLHF. The DNA for the CDR3 is TGTGCCAGCAGTTTTGTGGACAGAGACCCCTATAATTCACCCCTCCACTTT.

The chain couples TRBV15 to TRBJ1-5; D is ambiguous. Trimming cost V 2 bases and J 3 bases, with 8 bases left between them. In germline, CDR1 is LNHNV, CDR2 YYDKDF (reference sequence). The CDR3 has 14 amino acids. The CDR3 DNA reads TGTGCCACCAGCAGACGGGTCTCCAATCAGCCCCAGCATTTT. Residues: CATSRRVSNQPQHF. The entire variable domain, with the rest obtained from reference TRBV15 and TRBJ1-5, is as follows: DAMVIQNPRYQVTQFGKPVTLSCSQTLNHNVMYWYQQKSSQAPKLLFHYYDKDFNNEADTPDNFQSRRPNTSFCFLDIRSPGLGDTAMYLCATSRRVSNQPQHFGDGTRLSIL.

The J gene is TRBJ2-1, the V gene TRBV19; D not certain. This CDR3 has 13 amino acids. In germline, CDR1 is LNHDA, CDR2 SQIVND (reference sequence). V was pared by 2 bases and J by 12 bases, with 14 bases between. The CDR3 loop is CASSIPLLTPQFF. The CDR3 coding sequence is TGTGCCAGTAGTATACCCCTCTTGACGCCGCAGTTCTTC.

The gene calls are TRBV5-5 and TRBJ1-3, with D possibly matching TRBD1 (6 bases). The germline V gene has CDR1 SGHKS and CDR2 YYEKEE (reference sequence). Between the trimmed V and J ends, which lost 4 bases and 2 bases, there was a span of 10 bases. This CDR3 is 14 amino acids long. The CDR3 nucleotides are TGTGCCAGCAGCCAACAGGGTCCTGGAAACACCATATATTTT. This codes for CASSQQGPGNTIYF.

The genes are TRBV27 and TRBJ2-7; D might be TRBD2 (7 bases). Germline V gene sequence: CDR1 MNHEY, CDR2 SMNVEV (reference sequence). The CDR3 has 15 residues. Deletions cut 1 base from V and 4 bases from J, with 14 bases between. CDR3 loop: CASSLWGGRGYEQYF. The CDR3 DNA is TGTGCCAGCAGTTTATGGGGGGGGCGCGGGTACGAGCAGTACTTC.

The chain uses TRBV29-1 and TRBJ2-3; TRBD2 is a possible D gene (6 bases). Between the trimmed V and J ends, which lost 5 bases and 2 bases, there was a span of 23 bases. The CDR3 consists of 17 residues. Germline CDR1 and CDR2: SQVTM and ANQGSEA. This chain's CDR3 is CSVFGPHGDFLTDTQYF. The CDR3, as DNA: TGCAGCGTTTTTGGCCCCCATGGGGACTTCCTCACAGATACGCAGTATTTT.

This chain joins TRBV5-4 and TRBJ2-1; D is unclear. The CDR3 runs to 15 residues. Germline V gives CDR1 SGHNT, CDR2 YYREEE (reference sequence). The V end lost 1 base, the J end lost 4 bases, and 12 bases lay between the germline ends. The CDR3 coding sequence is TGTGCCAGCAGCTTGAAGTCCAGCCTTTACAATGAGCAGTTCTTC. As protein: CASSLKSSLYNEQFF.

The chain couples TRBV6-5 to TRBJ2-7; 8 bases line up with TRBD2. CDR3 length: 14 residues. The V gene's germline CDR1 is MNHEY and CDR2 SVGAGI. V shed 0 bases and J 7 bases; nucleotides not matched to a gene: 5. In DNA form, the CDR3 reads TGTGCCAGCAGTTACTCGAGGCAGCGGGGGGAGCAGTACTTC. It yields the protein CASSYSRQRGEQYF.

The rearrangement uses TRBV27 and TRBJ2-3; D ambiguous. Trimming left V 6 bases short and J 6 bases short, with 16 bases between. The CDR3 length is 14 residues. Germline values: CDR1 MNHEY, CDR2 SMNVEV (reference sequence). CDR3: CASSLMAPTDTQYF. The CDR3 DNA reads as TGTGCCAGCAGCCTTATGGCCCCGACCGATACGCAGTATTTT.

The chain joins TRBV27 to TRBJ2-5; D not certain. V dropped 1 base and J dropped 1 base, with 10 bases sitting between them. Germline V lookup: CDR1 MNHEY, CDR2 SMNVEV (reference sequence). CDR3 length equals 15 residues. Here the CDR3 DNA reads TGTGCCAGCAGTTTATTATTTGGCAGCCAAGAGACCCAGTACTTC. It codes for CASSLLFGSQETQYF.

V gene TRBV19 combines with J gene TRBJ1-6, with D uncertain. The V end was cut by 4 bases, the J end by 0 bases, with 7 bases between. This CDR3 spans 15 amino acids. CDR1 is LNHDA, CDR2 SQIVND, per germline (reference sequence). The CDR3: CASSTYLSYNSPLHF. The CDR3 DNA is TGTGCCAGTAGTACATATCTCTCCTATAATTCACCCCTCCACTTT.

V usage is TRBV5-6 and J usage is TRBJ2-7, with TRBD1 as a possible D gene (7 bases). V gave up 3 bases and J gave up 3 bases, with 13 bases separating them. Germline V gives CDR1 SGHDT, CDR2 YYEEEE. The CDR3 length is 14 residues. CDR3 protein: CASSSGDSYYEQYF. The CDR3 nucleotides read TGTGCCAGCAGCTCGGGGGACAGTTACTACGAGCAGTACTTC.

In its sample, this clone was seen once. The chain links TRBV5-1 to TRBJ2-7; the D gene is possibly TRBD2 (5 bases). The CDR3 totals 12 residues. Trimming took off 4 bases at V and 7 bases at J, with 12 bases between the two ends. The germline V gene has CDR1 SGHRS and CDR2 YFSETQ. CDR3 in DNA: TGCGCCAGCAGCCTAGCTACCGGGGAGCAGTACTTC. Translation: CASSLATGEQYF.

The CDR3 reads CASSPQGLNTEAFF. CDR3 nucleotides: TGTGCCAGCAGTCCACAGGGGTTAAACACTGAAGCTTTCTTT. The chain combines TRBV6-5 with TRBJ1-1; 7 nucleotides line up with TRBD1. With V trimmed by 5 bases and J by 2 bases, 5 bases remained unmatched. Germline assignment: CDR1 MNHEY and CDR2 SVGAGI. The CDR3 has 14 residues.

This clone was seen more than once but under ten times. This chain joins TRBV29-1 and TRBJ1-1, with D uncertain. Deletions cut 5 bases from V and 5 bases from J, with 9 bases between. Per the germline V gene, CDR1 is SQVTM and CDR2 is ANQGSEA. The CDR3 is 11 residues long. The CDR3 sequence: CSVSGGTEAFF. In nucleotides, the CDR3 is TGCAGCGTTTCGGGCGGGACTGAAGCTTTCTTT.

The V gene is TRBV6-5, the J gene TRBJ1-4; 9 bases line up with TRBD1. The germline CDR1 and CDR2 sequences are MNHEY and SVGAGI. The CDR3 length is 14 residues. J lost 7 bases, V lost 3 bases, and 3 bases had no gene match. In DNA, the CDR3 is TGTGCCAGCAGTTATGAGACAGGGGGTGAAAAACTGTTTTTT. It codes for CASSYETGGEKLFF.

The chain recombines TRBV6-1 with TRBJ2-5, with 7 bases lining up with TRBD1. Germline assignment: CDR1 MNHNS and CDR2 SASEGT. J was trimmed by 2 bases and V by 7 bases; bases with no gene match: 7. The CDR3 is 14 residues long. The CDR3 DNA reads TGTGCCAGCATTCGGGACAGAGAACAAGAGACCCAGTACTTC. This sequence encodes CASIRDREQETQYF.

The V and J genes are TRBV4-1 and TRBJ1-4; 11 bases match TRBD1. Germline V gene sequence: CDR1 MGHRA, CDR2 YSYEKL. Trimming took 4 bases from V and 7 from J; bases not matched to a gene: 8. The CDR3 runs to 16 residues. CDR3 sequence: CASSLLGQGASEKLFF. CDR3 nucleotides: TGCGCCAGCAGCCTCCTAGGACAGGGGGCGAGTGAAAAACTGTTTTTT.

The chain couples TRBV27 to TRBJ2-7; TRBD2 aligns across 8 bases. V shed 7 bases and J 4 bases; nucleotides not matched to a gene: 18. This CDR3 region has 17 residues. Germline loops: CDR1 MNHEY, CDR2 SMNVEV (reference sequence). CDR3 sequence (DNA): TGTGCCAGCACCCTAATTATCCTCGTCGGGGGGGGGTACGAGCAGTACTTC. Translated: CASTLIILVGGGYEQYF.

J is TRBJ2-5 and V is TRBV4-2; maybe TRBD1 (5 bases). Germline V lookup: CDR1 LGHNA, CDR2 YNFKEQ. With 0 bases removed from V and 1 base from J, the gap between germline ends came to 12 bases. This CDR3 is 16 amino acids long. CDR3 in amino acids: CASSQDLGDSQETQYF. The CDR3 DNA is TGTGCCAGCAGCCAAGATCTTGGAGACAGCCAAGAGACCCAGTACTTC.

This chain links TRBV7-2 with TRBJ1-2, with 9 bases lining up with TRBD1. Germline V gene sequence: CDR1 SGHTA, CDR2 FQGNSA. The CDR3 spans 14 residues. J gave up 8 bases and V 5 bases, and 9 bases lay outside the gene matches. CDR3 nucleotide sequence: TGTGCCAGCAGCCCTGGGACAGGGACCGCCGGCTACACCTTC. It specifies CASSPGTGTAGYTF.

The chain recombines TRBV13 with TRBJ2-7, with D tentatively TRBD1 (8 bases). Looked up from germline, CDR1 is PRHDT and CDR2 is FYEKMQ (reference sequence). V lost 1 base to trimming and J lost 0 bases, with 25 bases between them. The CDR3 is 20 residues long. CDR3 nucleotides: TGTGCCAGCAGCTTAGCTCGGGGGGCCAGGGGGCCCCCGAGCTCCTACGAGCAGTACTTC. This codes for CASSLARGARGPPSSYEQYF.